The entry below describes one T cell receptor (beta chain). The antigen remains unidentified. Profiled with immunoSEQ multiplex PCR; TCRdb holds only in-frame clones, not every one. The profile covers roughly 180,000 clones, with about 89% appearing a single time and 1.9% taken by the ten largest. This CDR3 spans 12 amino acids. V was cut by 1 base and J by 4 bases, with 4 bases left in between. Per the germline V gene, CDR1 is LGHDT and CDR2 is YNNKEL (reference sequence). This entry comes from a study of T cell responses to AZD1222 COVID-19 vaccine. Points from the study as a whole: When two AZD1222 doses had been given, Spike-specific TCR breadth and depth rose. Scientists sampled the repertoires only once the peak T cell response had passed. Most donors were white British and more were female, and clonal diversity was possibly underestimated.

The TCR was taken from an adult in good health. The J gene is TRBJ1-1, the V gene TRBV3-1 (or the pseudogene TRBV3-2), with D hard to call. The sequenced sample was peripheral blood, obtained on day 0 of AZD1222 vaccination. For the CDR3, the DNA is TGTGCCAGCAGCCAAGCTGGCACTGAAGCTTTCTTT. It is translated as CASSQAGTEAFF.